Following are 5 T cell receptor beta chains from one sample sequenced in a study of T cells in Graves' hyperthyroidism and ophthalmopathy. Using RNA transcripts as the source, TCR beta CDR3 regions were amplified. RT-PCR in the first round (using the HTBI primer set) targeted the TCR CDR3. TCRdb reprocessed the multiplex PCR reads via MiXCR and lists one record per CDR3 protein. The table records 550,000 to 650,000 distinct CDR3 sequences, 14% of them present only once. The sequenced sample consisted of blood. The receptors here all came from a woman aged 25-40 years with Graves' hyperthyroidism that later progressed to Graves' ophthalmopathy.

Only a few counts were recorded for this clonotype. The chain employs TRBV6-5 and TRBJ1-2; D is possibly TRBD1 (5 bases). The CDR3 extends over 15 amino acids. V shed 5 bases and J shed 8 bases, with 21 bases lying between them. Germline CDR1 and CDR2: MNHEY and SVGAGI. CDR3 region: CASSHGSIPGHGYTF. CDR3 coding DNA: TGTGCCAGCAGTCACGGTTCAATCCCAGGGCACGGCTACACCTTC.

Ten or more counts support this clonotype. This chain connects TRBV12-3 or TRBV12-4 to TRBJ2-3; 9 bases are shared with TRBD2. The V segment lost 5 bases and the J segment 4 bases; nucleotides outside the gene matches: 7. This CDR3 is 15 amino acids long. The CDR3 nucleotides read TGTGCCAGCAGTATGACTAGCGGAACGTCAGATACGCAGTATTTT. As protein: CASSMTSGTSDTQYF.

This chain uses TRBV30 with TRBJ1-2; no reliable D call. Germline assignment: CDR1 GTSNPN and CDR2 SVGIG (reference sequence). V shed 4 bases and J shed 5 bases, with 20 bases lying between them. The CDR3 loop spans 15 amino acids. As DNA, the CDR3 is TGTGCCTGGAAAATAGCGGCAGGTCATATATATGGCTACACCTTC. It is translated as CAWKIAAGHIYGYTF.

This clonotype was seen ten or more times. The V and J genes are TRBV7-2 and TRBJ1-5, with D tentatively TRBD1 (5 bases). The V gene lost 1 base and the J gene lost 5 bases, with 9 bases spanning the gap. Germline V gene data show CDR1 as SGHTA and CDR2 as FQGNSA. The CDR3 contains 14 residues. CDR3 DNA: TGTGCCAGCAGCTTAGGAGGGGCCCATCAGCCCCAGCATTTT. Translated, it gives CASSLGGAHQPQHF.

This clonotype was seen a few times. V usage is TRBV5-4 and J usage is TRBJ2-2; 10 bases align to TRBD2. Germline loops: CDR1 SGHNT, CDR2 YYREEE (reference sequence). With V trimmed by 0 bases and J by 7 bases, 6 bases remained unmatched. The CDR3 is made up of 16 amino acids. CDR3 sequence reads: CASSLELAGDLGELFF. The CDR3 DNA sequence: TGTGCCAGCAGCTTGGAGCTAGCGGGAGACCTCGGGGAGCTGTTTTTT.